These T cell receptor beta chains were read from a single sample in a study of identical twins. TCRdb called the 5' RACE reads again in MiXCR, with one record for every CDR3 protein. The data contain hundreds of thousands of distinct CDR3 sequences, about 8% of them singletons. A further study also used this sample, focusing on yellow fever vaccine responses in identical twins.

Sequenced sample: memory (CD45RO+) T cells sorted from blood. Receptors were obtained from a woman under 30 in good health. The CDR3 runs from the conserved cysteine through the conserved F or W. Fields, in order: J gene, clone size, D gene, V gene, CDR3 DNA, CDR3 protein. The D gene is left open where the match is weak. Rows give clone size only sometimes, using once, few, many, or a class for an expanded clone.

J gene: TRBJ1-1
clone size: few
D gene: .
V gene: TRBV5-1
CDR3 DNA: TGCGCCAGCAGCTTGCAGGGGCAGAGGACTGAAGCTTTCTTT
CDR3 protein: CASSLQGQRTEAFF

J gene: TRBJ2-2
clone size: .
D gene: .
V gene: TRBV28
CDR3 DNA: TGTGCCAGCAGTATAGCTACCGGGGAGCTGTTTTTT
CDR3 protein: CASSIATGELFF

J gene: TRBJ1-5
clone size: many
D gene: .
V gene: TRBV12-3/TRBV12-4
CDR3 DNA: TGTGCCAGCAGTTTAACCCCACAGGGCGCTAATCAGCCCCAGCATTTT
CDR3 protein: CASSLTPQGANQPQHF

J gene: TRBJ2-1
clone size: many
D gene: TRBD2
V gene: TRBV3-1
CDR3 DNA: TGTGCCAGCAGCCCCGGGACTAGCAGGGACAATGAGCAGTTCTTC
CDR3 protein: CASSPGTSRDNEQFF

J gene: TRBJ1-6
clone size: .
D gene: .
V gene: TRBV27
CDR3 DNA: TGTGCCAGCAGTTCCACCTTTAATTCACCCCTCCACTTT
CDR3 protein: CASSSTFNSPLHF

J gene: TRBJ1-2
clone size: .
D gene: .
V gene: TRBV6-2/TRBV6-3
CDR3 DNA: TGTGCCAGCAGGAAGGTGGCAGGCCACTATGGCTACACCTTC
CDR3 protein: CASRKVAGHYGYTF

J gene: TRBJ2-5
clone size: many
D gene: .
V gene: TRBV6-5
CDR3 DNA: TGTGCCAGCAGTTACGCAGACCCGGGCGTTATAGAGACCCAGTACTTC
CDR3 protein: CASSYADPGVIETQYF

J gene: TRBJ2-6
clone size: many
D gene: .
V gene: TRBV19
CDR3 DNA: TGTGCCAGTAGTATTTATGGATCCTCTGGGGCCAACGTCCTGACTTTC
CDR3 protein: CASSIYGSSGANVLTF

J gene: TRBJ1-2
clone size: many
D gene: .
V gene: TRBV2
CDR3 DNA: TGTGCCAGCGGCCTACAGGGTGCCTACACCTTC
CDR3 protein: CASGLQGAYTF

J gene: TRBJ1-5
clone size: .
D gene: .
V gene: TRBV5-6
CDR3 DNA: TGTGCCAGCAGCTTGATGGGGGCGAGCAATCAGCCCCAGCATTTT
CDR3 protein: CASSLMGASNQPQHF

J gene: TRBJ1-1
clone size: .
D gene: .
V gene: TRBV4-2
CDR3 DNA: TGTGCCAGCAGCCGAGAAGAGAGAGATTGGACTGAAGCTTTCTTT
CDR3 protein: CASSREERDWTEAFF

J gene: TRBJ2-7
clone size: many
D gene: TRBD2
V gene: TRBV2
CDR3 DNA: TGTGCCAGCAGCACGCAGCGGGAGGCCGAGCAGTACTTC
CDR3 protein: CASSTQREAEQYF

J gene: TRBJ1-3
clone size: .
D gene: .
V gene: TRBV9
CDR3 DNA: TGTGCCAGCAGCTCCCCGAGGCGGGAGATTACTGGAAACACCATATATTTT
CDR3 protein: CASSSPRREITGNTIYF

J gene: TRBJ2-5
clone size: .
D gene: TRBD2
V gene: TRBV20-1
CDR3 DNA: TGCAGTGCAACGCTAGCGGCCGGGGAGACCCAGTACTTC
CDR3 protein: CSATLAAGETQYF

J gene: TRBJ1-4
clone size: many
D gene: .
V gene: TRBV15
CDR3 DNA: TGTGCCACCAGCAGACTCCCCCGACTGGGAACTAATGAAAAACTGTTTTTT
CDR3 protein: CATSRLPRLGTNEKLFF

J gene: TRBJ2-3
clone size: .
D gene: .
V gene: TRBV11-1
CDR3 DNA: TGTGCCAGCAGCCCCGGATCCCCGGGGGAAGTCTCCACAGATACGCAGTATTTT
CDR3 protein: CASSPGSPGEVSTDTQYF

J gene: TRBJ2-2
clone size: many
D gene: .
V gene: TRBV12-3/TRBV12-4
CDR3 DNA: TGTGCCAGCACCTCAGGGGGGAGGACCGGGGAGCTGTTTTTT
CDR3 protein: CASTSGGRTGELFF

J gene: TRBJ1-1
clone size: many
D gene: .
V gene: TRBV20-1
CDR3 DNA: TGCAGTGCTAGAGTTGGAGGGGGGGACACTGAAGCTTTCTTT
CDR3 protein: CSARVGGGDTEAFF

J gene: TRBJ1-1
clone size: many
D gene: TRBD1
V gene: TRBV12-3/TRBV12-4
CDR3 DNA: TGTGCCAGCAGTTTGGGGGACAGGGTGGACACTGAAGCTTTCTTT
CDR3 protein: CASSLGDRVDTEAFF

J gene: TRBJ2-5
clone size: few
D gene: .
V gene: TRBV20-1
CDR3 DNA: TGCAGTGCTAGTAGCCGGGCCCAAGAGACCCAGTACTTC
CDR3 protein: CSASSRAQETQYF

J gene: TRBJ1-4
clone size: many
D gene: TRBD1
V gene: TRBV5-1
CDR3 DNA: TGCGCCAGCAGCTTGGTACCCGGACAGGGTAATGAAAAACTGTTTTTT
CDR3 protein: CASSLVPGQGNEKLFF

J gene: TRBJ1-6
clone size: .
D gene: .
V gene: TRBV20-1
CDR3 DNA: TGCAGTGCCGACGGACAGCGAGAGGTCTTT
CDR3 protein: CSADGQREVF

J gene: TRBJ1-1
clone size: many
D gene: .
V gene: TRBV29-1
CDR3 DNA: TGCAGCGTTTTTCCGTCAGGCAATACGCTGGGAGCTTTCTTT
CDR3 protein: CSVFPSGNTLGAFF

J gene: TRBJ1-5
clone size: few
D gene: .
V gene: TRBV15
CDR3 DNA: TGTGCCACCAGCAGAGCTGATCAGCCCCAGCATTTT
CDR3 protein: CATSRADQPQHF

J gene: TRBJ2-5
clone size: many
D gene: TRBD1
V gene: TRBV4-2
CDR3 DNA: TGTGCCAGCAGCCAGGGGACAGGGGGTAGGGAGACCCAGTACTTC
CDR3 protein: CASSQGTGGRETQYF

J gene: TRBJ1-5
clone size: many
D gene: TRBD1
V gene: TRBV5-1
CDR3 DNA: TGCGCCAGCAGCTTGGGAGGGGGCGATCAGCCCCAGCATTTT
CDR3 protein: CASSLGGGDQPQHF

J gene: TRBJ1-1
clone size: many
D gene: .
V gene: TRBV3-1
CDR3 DNA: TGTGCCAGCAGCCAAGATAATAGACCCACTGAAGCTTTCTTT
CDR3 protein: CASSQDNRPTEAFF

J gene: TRBJ1-2
clone size: few
D gene: .
V gene: TRBV19
CDR3 DNA: TGTGCCAGTAGTGCCTCCCGGGGCTGGGGCTACACCTTC
CDR3 protein: CASSASRGWGYTF

J gene: TRBJ2-7
clone size: .
D gene: .
V gene: TRBV2
CDR3 DNA: TGTGCCAGCAGCCTCCGACACCCCGAGCAGTACTTC
CDR3 protein: CASSLRHPEQYF

J gene: TRBJ1-2
clone size: few
D gene: .
V gene: TRBV3-1
CDR3 DNA: TGTGCCAGCAGCAACCGGGGAAACTATGGCTACACCTTC
CDR3 protein: CASSNRGNYGYTF

J gene: TRBJ1-3
clone size: few
D gene: .
V gene: TRBV6-5
CDR3 DNA: TGTGCCAGCAGTCTCGACCGGACGGGAAACACCATATATTTT
CDR3 protein: CASSLDRTGNTIYF

J gene: TRBJ2-3
clone size: many
D gene: TRBD2
V gene: TRBV12-3/TRBV12-4
CDR3 DNA: TGTGCCAGCAGTTTAAGGCTAGCGGAGATCACAGATACGCAGTATTTT
CDR3 protein: CASSLRLAEITDTQYF

J gene: TRBJ2-7
clone size: many
D gene: TRBD2
V gene: TRBV10-3
CDR3 DNA: TGTGCCATCAGCAGGGGGACTAGCGGGCATATCTCCTACGAGCAGTACTTC
CDR3 protein: CAISRGTSGHISYEQYF

J gene: TRBJ2-7
clone size: .
D gene: TRBD2
V gene: TRBV3-1
CDR3 DNA: TGTGCCAGCAGCCAAGATCTTAGCGGGAGCGCCTACGAGCAGTACTTC
CDR3 protein: CASSQDLSGSAYEQYF

J gene: TRBJ2-3
clone size: few
D gene: TRBD1
V gene: TRBV5-5
CDR3 DNA: TGTGCCAGCACCCGGGACAGTTACACAGATACGCAGTATTTT
CDR3 protein: CASTRDSYTDTQYF

J gene: TRBJ1-5
clone size: many
D gene: .
V gene: TRBV5-1
CDR3 DNA: TGCGCCAGCAGCCCGGGGGCAGCATCTATCAATCAGCCCCAGCATTTT
CDR3 protein: CASSPGAASINQPQHF

J gene: TRBJ2-6
clone size: .
D gene: TRBD1
V gene: TRBV4-1
CDR3 DNA: TGCGCCAGCAGCCCAAAACGGACAGGTTCGGCTGGGGCCAACGTCCTGACTTTC
CDR3 protein: CASSPKRTGSAGANVLTF

J gene: TRBJ1-4
clone size: few
D gene: .
V gene: TRBV28
CDR3 DNA: TGTGCCAGCAGCCTCGGACAGACTGCAACTAATGAAAAACTGTTTTTT
CDR3 protein: CASSLGQTATNEKLFF

J gene: TRBJ2-6
clone size: .
D gene: .
V gene: TRBV29-1
CDR3 DNA: TGCAGCGTTGAAGGAGGGACTGGGGCCAACGTCCTGACTTTC
CDR3 protein: CSVEGGTGANVLTF

J gene: TRBJ2-2
clone size: .
D gene: TRBD2
V gene: TRBV6-1
CDR3 DNA: TGTGCCAGCAGTGGTAGAAGCGGGAGGGCACTAATAACCGGGGAGCTGTTTTTT
CDR3 protein: CASSGRSGRALITGELFF

J gene: TRBJ1-3
clone size: .
D gene: TRBD1
V gene: TRBV28
CDR3 DNA: TGTGCCAGCAGGCTTAGCGGGACAGGGAGGACGACCATATATTTT
CDR3 protein: CASRLSGTGRTTIYF

J gene: TRBJ1-4
clone size: many
D gene: TRBD1
V gene: TRBV2
CDR3 DNA: TGTGCCAGCAGTGAAATTACAGGGGGCGAACATGAAAAACTGTTTTTT
CDR3 protein: CASSEITGGEHEKLFF

J gene: TRBJ2-1
clone size: many
D gene: TRBD2
V gene: TRBV20-1
CDR3 DNA: TGCAGTGCTAGATCGGGGACTAGCGGGAATGAGCAGTTCTTC
CDR3 protein: CSARSGTSGNEQFF

J gene: TRBJ2-7
clone size: many
D gene: .
V gene: TRBV6-1
CDR3 DNA: TGTGCCAGCAGGACCGACGGTCCCTACGAGCAGTACTTC
CDR3 protein: CASRTDGPYEQYF

J gene: TRBJ2-3
clone size: .
D gene: TRBD1
V gene: TRBV28
CDR3 DNA: TGTGCCAGCAGTTCAAGTTTCGGATCCGGGACAGGGGTATATGCAGATACGCAGTATTTT
CDR3 protein: CASSSSFGSGTGVYADTQYF

J gene: TRBJ2-3
clone size: many
D gene: .
V gene: TRBV4-1
CDR3 DNA: TGCGCCAGCAGCCCATCGGGGGGCACAGATACGCAGTATTTT
CDR3 protein: CASSPSGGTDTQYF

J gene: TRBJ1-2
clone size: .
D gene: .
V gene: TRBV6-1
CDR3 DNA: TGTGCCAGCACCGGGGGACCCTTGGGAGACTATGGCTACACCTTC
CDR3 protein: CASTGGPLGDYGYTF

J gene: TRBJ1-4
clone size: few
D gene: .
V gene: TRBV6-1
CDR3 DNA: TGTGCCAGCAGCGTAAAAAGACAGCCTAATGAAAAACTGTTTTTT
CDR3 protein: CASSVKRQPNEKLFF

J gene: TRBJ2-7
clone size: few
D gene: TRBD2
V gene: TRBV18
CDR3 DNA: TGTGCCAGCTCACCAGTACTAGCGGGAACGTCCTACGAGCAGTACTTC
CDR3 protein: CASSPVLAGTSYEQYF

J gene: TRBJ1-1
clone size: few
D gene: .
V gene: TRBV15
CDR3 DNA: TGTGCCACCAGCAGAGTTTTGGGGAGGGACGCTTTCTTT
CDR3 protein: CATSRVLGRDAFF

J gene: TRBJ2-1
clone size: few
D gene: TRBD1
V gene: TRBV28
CDR3 DNA: TGTGCCAGCCACGGCCGCGGGACAGGCGTGGGCAATGAGCAGTTCTTC
CDR3 protein: CASHGRGTGVGNEQFF